This T cell receptor (beta chain) comes out of a study of OX40 agonist ivuxolimab in advanced cancers. Method: immunoSEQ multiplex PCR; TCRdb's copy keeps in-frame clones and lacks some. The sample has approximately 68,000 clones, about 92% seen once. The germline CDR1 and CDR2 sequences are ENHRY and SYGVKD. The junction had 7 bases not matched to a gene; V was cut back by 3 bases and J by 2 bases. The CDR3 length is 16 residues. The TCR comes from an adult with an advanced solid tumor such as melanoma, head and neck, liver or kidney cancer. The rearrangement joins TRBV10-3 to TRBJ2-5; 9 nucleotides match TRBD1. Source: CD4+ or CD8+ T cells sorted from blood, taken in a trial of the OX40 agonist ivuxolimab. In DNA, the CDR3 is TGTGCCATCAGTGACCCTGGACAGGGGCGACAAGAGACCCAGTACTTC. Residues: CAISDPGQGRQETQYF.